The rows below give T cell receptor beta chains drawn from one sample of a study of blood T cell repertoires in COVID-19. Sequenced by immunoSEQ multiplex PCR; TCRdb stores in-frame clones only, minus some. The table shows some 200,000 clones, with less than 90% occurring only once. Sequenced input: peripheral blood. These receptors were taken from a woman aged 70-85 years with COVID-19, enrolled during active disease. CDR3s include the opening cysteine and the closing phenylalanine or tryptophan. Each record gives: V gene, clone size, J gene, D gene, CDR3 protein, CDR3 DNA. A D gene is named only where the DNA matches it firmly. Size tells how often a clone was seen (once, few, many) or the class of an expanded clone, and some rows leave it out.

>TRBV5-1|.|TRBJ2-3|TRBD1
CASSLAGTGSLDTQYF
TGCGCCAGCAGCTTGGCCGGGACAGGGTCTTTAGATACGCAGTATTTT
>TRBV3-1/TRBV3-2|.|TRBJ2-3|TRBD2
CASSPRGLDYQEDTQYF
TGTGCCAGCAGCCCCCGAGGACTAGACTATCAAGAGGATACGCAGTATTTT
>TRBV28|.|TRBJ1-2|.
CASSPSDRANYGYTF
TGTGCCAGCAGTCCCTCGGACAGAGCTAACTATGGCTACACCTTC
>TRBV5-1|.|TRBJ2-7|TRBD1
CASSYGQGANEQYF
TGCGCCAGCAGCTACGGACAGGGGGCGAACGAGCAGTACTTC
>TRBV2|.|TRBJ1-2|.
CASSATGLTDGYTF
TGTGCCAGCAGTGCAACAGGGCTTACGGATGGCTACACCTTC
>TRBV28|.|TRBJ1-2|TRBD1
CASSLWAGQGTIEYGYTF
TGTGCCAGCAGTTTATGGGCCGGACAGGGGACAATAGAATATGGCTACACCTTC
>TRBV7-8|.|TRBJ2-3|TRBD2
CASSRSSGSETDTQYF
TGTGCCAGCAGCCGATCTAGCGGGAGTGAGACAGATACGCAGTATTTT
>TRBV6-5|.|TRBJ1-6|TRBD1
CASRGTGWNSPLHF
TGTGCCAGCAGGGGGACAGGCTGGAATTCACCCCTCCACTTT
>TRBV6-5|.|TRBJ2-2|.
CASSVGGFGGGELFF
TGTGCCAGCAGCGTCGGCGGGTTTGGAGGCGGGGAGCTGTTTTTT
>TRBV6-4|.|TRBJ2-3|TRBD1
CASSELGRGQDTQYF
TGTGCCAGCAGTGAATTAGGCAGGGGGCAAGATACGCAGTATTTT
>TRBV19|.|TRBJ1-2|TRBD1
CASSQRPGQGPLSYGYTF
TGTGCCAGTAGTCAACGGCCGGGACAGGGGCCCTTGAGCTATGGCTACACCTTC
>TRBV28|few|TRBJ2-3|TRBD1
CAIQTGAARDTQYF
TGTGCCATCCAGACAGGGGCCGCAAGAGATACGCAGTATTTT
>TRBV9|.|TRBJ2-1|.
CASSPGYSYNEQFF
TGTGCCAGCAGCCCGGGGTACTCCTACAATGAGCAGTTCTTC
>TRBV12-3/TRBV12-4|.|TRBJ1-2|.
CASSLGGLGGYTF
TGTGCCAGCAGTTTAGGGGGGCTTGGAGGCTACACCTTC
>TRBV2|.|TRBJ2-7|.
CASSDGTLYSYEQYF
TGTGCCAGCAGTGATGGGACACTCTACTCCTACGAGCAGTACTTC
>TRBV24-1|.|TRBJ2-1|TRBD2
CATRGGADSYNEQFF
TGTGCCACGCGCGGGGGGGCCGACTCCTACAATGAGCAGTTCTTC
>TRBV28|once|TRBJ2-1|.
CASRQAAGYNEQFF
TGTGCCAGCAGACAAGCGGCCGGCTACAATGAGCAGTTCTTC
>TRBV6-1|.|TRBJ2-5|.
CASSEGIGQETQYF
TGTGCCAGCAGTGAAGGAATCGGGCAAGAGACCCAGTACTTC